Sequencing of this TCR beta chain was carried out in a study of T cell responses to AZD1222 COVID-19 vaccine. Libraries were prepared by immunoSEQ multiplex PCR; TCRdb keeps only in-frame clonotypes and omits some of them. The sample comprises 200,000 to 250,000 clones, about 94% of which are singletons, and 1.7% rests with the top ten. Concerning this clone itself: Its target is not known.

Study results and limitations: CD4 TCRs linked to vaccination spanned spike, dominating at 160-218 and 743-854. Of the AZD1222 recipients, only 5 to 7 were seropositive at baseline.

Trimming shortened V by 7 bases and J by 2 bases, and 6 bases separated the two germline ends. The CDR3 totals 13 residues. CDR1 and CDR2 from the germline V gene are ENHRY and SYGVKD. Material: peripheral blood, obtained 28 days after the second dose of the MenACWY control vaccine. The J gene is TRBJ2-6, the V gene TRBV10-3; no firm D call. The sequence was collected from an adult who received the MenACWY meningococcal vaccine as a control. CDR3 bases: TGTGCCATCACCCAACCTGGGGCCAACGTCCTGACTTTC. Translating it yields CAITQPGANVLTF.